This TCR beta chain emerged from a study of early T cells in non-severe SARS-CoV-2 infection. Across the whole study: Sequencing input comprised bulk RNA from unsorted whole blood; chain pairing was not available.

Germline V gene data show CDR1 as LNHDA and CDR2 as SQIVND (reference sequence). CDR3 length: 14 amino acids. Deletions cut 1 base from V and 5 bases from J, with 10 bases between. This clonotype occurred a few times. Attachment of unique molecular identifiers was made to individual cDNA molecules. TCRdb itself ran the 5' RACE reads through MiXCR, one entry per CDR3 protein. The repertoire consists of tens of thousands of distinct CDR3 sequences, with 13% to 15% occurring once and the leading ten covering approximately 10%. Sequencing used whole blood. This rearrangement joins TRBV19 to TRBJ2-3, with D possibly being TRBD1 (5 bases). The TCR sequence derives from an adult who was a healthcare worker with PCR-confirmed SARS-CoV-2 infection or an uninfected control (not recorded which). CDR3 amino acids: CASSIGQGRDTQYF. CDR3 sequence (DNA): TGTGCCAGTAGTATAGGTCAGGGCAGAGATACGCAGTATTTT.